The 23 T cell receptor beta chains presented below share a single source sample, sequenced in a study of regulatory T cells in long-lasting Graves disease. Stated time point: persistent/refractory GD, antithyroid drugs over 5 years with positive TRAb. Scientists built the TCR library using RNA that was extracted from PBMCs. For TCR beta, libraries came from iRepertoire HTBI primers and Arm-PCR of CDR3 regions. TCRdb recomputed calls from the multiplex PCR reads with MiXCR, one row per CDR3 protein. The sample gives a few hundred thousand distinct CDR3 sequences, roughly 24% of which show up once; about 27% is in the top ten. This material consisted of peripheral blood mononuclear cells (PBMCs), taken when the disease was refractory, from a patient treated with antithyroid drugs. The receptors were gathered from a woman in her thirties or forties with Graves disease.

The chain carries TRBV28 and TRBJ2-1, with D perhaps TRBD2 (6 bases). Germline CDR1 reads MDHEN; CDR2 reads SYDVKM. V was pared by 6 bases and J by 5 bases, with 17 bases between. The CDR3 extends over 15 amino acids. This CDR3 reads CASSPTRLLDNEQFF. CDR3 DNA: TGTGCCAGCAGCCCGACTAGACTCTTAGACAATGAGCAGTTCTTC.

In this sample, this clonotype turned up many times. The chain employs TRBV6-1 and TRBJ1-4; a possible D gene is TRBD1 (6 bases). The CDR3 runs to 15 residues. V lost 7 bases and J 7 bases, leaving 19 bases between the germline ends. The germline gives CDR1 MNHNS, CDR2 SASEGT. The CDR3 DNA reads TGTGCCAGCATCGAGGTTAACAGGGCGGGTGAAAAACTGTTTTTT. Translating gives CASIEVNRAGEKLFF.

This rearrangement joins TRBV18 to TRBJ2-7; D gene ambiguous. The CDR3 sequence is 14 residues long. Trimming took off 2 bases at V and 2 bases at J, with 10 bases between the two ends. The germline V gene encodes CDR1 KGHSH and CDR2 LQKENI. CDR3: CASSPGVFPYEQYF. In nucleotides, the CDR3 is TGTGCCAGCTCACCAGGGGTTTTTCCCTACGAGCAGTACTTC.

The chain uses TRBV20-1 and TRBJ1-5; 7 bases fit TRBD1. Trimming took 2 bases from V and 5 from J; bases not matched to a gene: 6. This CDR3 region has 14 residues. Germline CDR1 reads DFQATT; CDR2 reads SNEGSKA (reference sequence). CDR3 DNA: TGCAGTGCTAGACCCAGGGGGGTTGATCAGCCCCAGCATTTT. Translating gives CSARPRGVDQPQHF.

On this clonotype: The germline gene is not matched at one end of the junction; a read error may be the cause. The chain uses TRBV7-3 and TRBJ2-1; perhaps D is TRBD1 or TRBD2 (5 bases each). Germline V gene data show CDR1 as SGHTA and CDR2 as FQGTGA. This CDR3 contains 15 residues. CDR3 DNA: TGCGCCAGCAGCCCACGGGGCGGAAATTACAATGAGCAGTTCTTC. Its protein product is CASSPRGGNYNEQFF.

This clonotype was seen ten or more times. The rearrangement links TRBV6-5 to TRBJ2-7, with D maybe TRBD1 (5 bases). The CDR3 has 14 residues. V lost 3 bases, J lost 0 bases, and 9 bases lay in between. Germline V lookup: CDR1 MNHEY, CDR2 SVGAGI. Here the CDR3 DNA reads TGTGCCAGCAGTTATAATAGGGGCTCCTACGAGCAGTACTTC. Its protein product is CASSYNRGSYEQYF.

Points on this clonotype: The junction departs from the called germline gene at one end, perhaps through a read error. J is TRBJ1-3 and V is TRBV18, with no clear D. Germline V lookup: CDR1 KGHSH, CDR2 LQKENI. The CDR3 contains 13 residues. The CDR3 DNA sequence: TGTGCCAGCTCACCCCCAGCTGGAAGCACCATATATTTT. Translating gives CASSPPAGSTIYF.

The chain employs TRBV29-1 and TRBJ1-3; D not resolved. The CDR3 consists of 11 residues. V lost 2 bases to trimming and J lost 12 bases, with 11 bases between them. Germline loops: CDR1 SQVTM, CDR2 ANQGSEA. The CDR3 DNA is TGCAGCGTTGAATTCGGGGATAGCATATATTTT. Amino acid sequence: CSVEFGDSIYF.

The rearrangement links TRBV19 to TRBJ2-5; possibly TRBD1 for D (6 bases). Looked up from germline, CDR1 is LNHDA and CDR2 is SQIVND (reference sequence). The CDR3 contains 16 residues. The ends were cut back, 7 bases at V and 4 bases at J, with 22 bases in the middle. CDR3 region: CASTDIYRAEGETQYF. In DNA form, the CDR3 reads TGTGCCAGTACCGATATCTACAGGGCCGAGGGAGAGACCCAGTACTTC.

This clonotype has a count of ten or more. The chain joins TRBV9 to TRBJ1-1; tentative D call: TRBD1 (5 bases). The V and J ends lost 0 bases and 1 base respectively, with 7 bases between them. This CDR3 contains 14 residues. Germline assignment: CDR1 SGDLS and CDR2 YYNGEE. DNA of the CDR3: TGTGCCAGCAGCGTAGCTGGGGCGAACACTGAAGCTTTCTTT. Translating it yields CASSVAGANTEAFF.

This clonotype was seen repeatedly, ten times or more. The rearrangement links TRBV28 to TRBJ1-1; 7 nucleotides match TRBD1. Germline V gives CDR1 MDHEN, CDR2 SYDVKM. Losses at the gene ends were 5 bases for V and 7 bases for J; bases not matched to a gene: 10. The CDR3 runs to 14 residues. CDR3: CASSPRRHRGEAFF. DNA of the CDR3: TGTGCCAGCAGTCCACGCCGACACAGGGGTGAAGCTTTCTTT.

This clonotype was seen a few times. This sequence joins TRBV28 and TRBJ2-3; either TRBD1 or TRBD2 may supply D (9 bases each). Germline V gives CDR1 MDHEN, CDR2 SYDVKM. This CDR3 is built from 22 residues. V was cut by 0 bases and J by 0 bases, with 28 bases left in between. CDR3 in amino acids: CASSLCPVTGGTGTSSTDTQYF. As DNA, the CDR3 is TGTGCCAGCAGTTTATGCCCTGTTACAGGGGGCACCGGGACTAGCAGCACAGATACGCAGTATTTT.

This clonotype has a handful of counts. V and J are TRBV9 and TRBJ1-5; D is undetermined. Germline CDR1 reads SGDLS; CDR2 reads YYNGEE. V lost 0 bases and J 6 bases, leaving 10 bases between the germline ends. The CDR3 sequence is 14 residues long. The CDR3 reads CASSVGGSGQPQHF. CDR3 in DNA: TGTGCCAGCAGCGTAGGGGGTTCGGGTCAGCCCCAGCATTTT.

Written as DNA, the CDR3 is TGTGCCATCAGTGAGTCGTCGAGTTCAGACACAGATACGCAGTATTTT. Translating it yields CAISESSSSDTDTQYF. The gene calls are TRBV10-3 and TRBJ2-3; D not resolved. The germline V gene has CDR1 ENHRY and CDR2 SYGVKD. The ends were cut back, 0 bases at V and 2 bases at J, with 12 bases in the middle. This CDR3 has 16 amino acids.

The chain employs TRBV9 and TRBJ2-2; possible D gene TRBD2, 5 bases. This CDR3 has 14 amino acids. V was cut by 6 bases and J by 0 bases, with 9 bases left in between. Germline assignment: CDR1 SGDLS and CDR2 YYNGEE. The CDR3 sequence is CASNEGPNTGELFF. The CDR3 DNA reads as TGTGCCAGCAATGAGGGCCCGAACACCGGGGAGCTGTTTTTT.

This clonotype was found many times. V is TRBV10-3 and J is TRBJ2-7, with no clear D. Per the germline V gene, CDR1 is ENHRY and CDR2 is SYGVKD. The CDR3 runs to 13 residues. Trimming removed 9 bases at V and 1 base at J, with 13 bases between. CDR3 sequence reads: CAIMASTSYEQYF. CDR3 nucleotide sequence: TGTGCCATAATGGCCTCAACGTCCTACGAGCAGTACTTC.

This clonotype showed up many times. The J gene is TRBJ2-7, the V gene TRBV28; 7 bases line up with TRBD1. Germline loops: CDR1 MDHEN, CDR2 SYDVKM. After removal of 5 bases from V and 1 base from J, the junction contained 8 bases not matched to a gene. This CDR3 is built from 15 residues. The CDR3 DNA follows: TGTGCCAGCAGTCCTTTTGACAGGGCTTCCTACGAGCAGTACTTC. Translating gives CASSPFDRASYEQYF.

This clonotype has just a few counts. In nucleotides, the CDR3 is TGTGCCAGTAGTCTGCCCGGGACAGGGGGCCAGCCCCAGCATTTT. This encodes CASSLPGTGGQPQHF. The chain is built from TRBV19 and TRBJ1-5; 12 bases agree with TRBD1. CDR1 LNHDA and CDR2 SQIVND come from the germline V gene (reference sequence). V trimming: 5 bases; J trimming: 7 bases; junction bases outside the gene matches: 6. The CDR3 runs 15 residues.

The genes are TRBV6-1 and TRBJ2-3; D perhaps matches TRBD2 (6 bases). Germline CDR1 is MNHNS and CDR2 is SASEGT. The CDR3 covers 13 residues. Deletions cut 6 bases from V and 3 bases from J, with 10 bases between. CDR3 bases: TGTGCCAGCAGGGGGAGGTGGACAGATACGCAGTATTTT. This codes for CASRGRWTDTQYF.

This clonotype was seen many times. CDR3: CSARGLADYEQYF. The CDR3 DNA follows: TGCAGTGCTAGAGGACTAGCGGACTACGAGCAGTACTTC. The rearrangement uses TRBV20-1 and TRBJ2-7; 9 bases fit TRBD2. CDR3 size: 13 residues. V trimming: 1 base; J trimming: 3 bases; junction bases outside the gene matches: 1. The germline V gene encodes CDR1 DFQATT and CDR2 SNEGSKA (reference sequence).

This clonotype was seen a few times. J is TRBJ2-7 and V is TRBV6-1; TRBD1 aligns across 7 bases. Germline assignment: CDR1 MNHNS and CDR2 SASEGT. CDR3 size: 16 residues. After removal of 4 bases from V and 0 bases from J, the junction contained 9 bases not matched to a gene. Here the CDR3 DNA reads TGTGCCAGCAGTGGACCAGGGGGTCACAGCTCCTACGAGCAGTACTTC. This codes for CASSGPGGHSSYEQYF.

This chain joins TRBV6-1 and TRBJ1-1; 8 nucleotides agree with TRBD1. The CDR3 runs 14 residues. Germline values: CDR1 MNHNS, CDR2 SASEGT. Losses at the gene ends were 5 bases for V and 4 bases for J; bases not matched to a gene: 6. CDR3 protein: CASSLRGPVTEAFF. In DNA, the CDR3 is TGTGCCAGCAGTCTCAGGGGGCCAGTCACTGAAGCTTTCTTT.

This clonotype was detected a few times. This sequence joins TRBV3-1 and TRBJ2-5; 8 bases are shared with TRBD2. The V gene's germline CDR1 is LGHDT and CDR2 YNNKEL (reference sequence). This CDR3 comprises 19 residues. J gave up 0 bases and V 4 bases, and 16 bases lay outside the gene matches. CDR3 DNA: TGTGCCAGCAGCCCGAATGGGGCGGGGGGATCCGTGTACCAAGAGACCCAGTACTTC. Its translation is CASSPNGAGGSVYQETQYF.